The 13 T cell receptor beta chains below all came from one sample that was sequenced in a study of cytomegalovirus exposure and HLA in healthy donors. 13 Jbeta primers and 60 Vbeta primers were used for the PCR. The assay was immunoSEQ multiplex PCR, and TCRdb's table has in-frame clones only and misses some. The sample yields about 120,000 clones, about 10% seen once. The sequencing sample was made of PBMCs. Receptors originate from a young woman in good health and CMV-seropositive.

The genes are TRBV6-6 and TRBJ2-5; weak D call: TRBD1 (5 bases). The CDR3 totals 14 residues. Trimming cost V 5 bases and J 3 bases, with 13 bases left between them. Germline loops: CDR1 MNHNY, CDR2 SVGAGI (reference sequence). CDR3: CASSPYRTEETQYF. CDR3 coding DNA: TGTGCCAGCAGTCCCTACAGGACCGAAGAGACCCAGTACTTC.

The chain combines TRBV25-1 with TRBJ2-7, with 8 bases lining up with TRBD1. Trimming at V came to 4 bases and at J to 5 bases, leaving 4 bases not matched to a gene. Germline assignment: CDR1 MGHDK and CDR2 SYGVNS. CDR3 size: 13 residues. The CDR3 coding sequence is TGTGCCAGCAGTGGACTGGACAGGGACGAGCAGTACTTC. Encoded protein: CASSGLDRDEQYF.

The chain links TRBV15 to TRBJ2-7; 7 nucleotides line up with TRBD1. Germline CDR1 reads LNHNV; CDR2 reads YYDKDF (reference sequence). Trimming took 5 bases from V and 7 from J; bases not matched to a gene: 5. The CDR3 has 12 residues. CDR3 amino acids: CATSSQGREQYF. The CDR3 DNA follows: TGTGCCACCAGCTCACAGGGGCGTGAGCAGTACTTC.

This clone was found a few times. The chain uses TRBV7-3 and TRBJ2-2; 7 positions agree with TRBD1. CDR3 length equals 15 residues. The junction had 8 bases not matched to a gene; V was cut back by 4 bases and J by 6 bases. Germline lookup yields CDR1 SGHTA and CDR2 FQGTGA. This CDR3 reads CASSYGTADSGELFF. Written as DNA, the CDR3 is TGTGCCAGCAGCTACGGGACAGCGGATTCCGGGGAGCTGTTTTTT.

The chain couples TRBV9 to TRBJ2-1, with 12 bases fitting TRBD2. The germline V gene has CDR1 SGDLS and CDR2 YYNGEE. V gave up 0 bases and J gave up 8 bases; unmatched junction bases: 6. This CDR3 comprises 16 residues. The CDR3 coding sequence is TGTGCCAGCAGCGTAGAGGGACTAGCGGGTAGCCATGAGCAGTTCTTC. Translating gives CASSVEGLAGSHEQFF.

The chain carries TRBV28 and TRBJ1-1; possible D gene TRBD1, 5 bases. V was cut by 6 bases and J by 2 bases, with 10 bases left in between. This CDR3 region has 13 residues. The germline V gene has CDR1 MDHEN and CDR2 SYDVKM. CDR3 sequence: CASSRQLNTEAFF. CDR3 nucleotides: TGTGCCAGCAGCCGACAGCTAAACACTGAAGCTTTCTTT.

This chain links TRBV27 with TRBJ1-2; D is undetermined. The CDR3 is 13 residues long. Trimming left V 5 bases short and J 8 bases short, with 15 bases between. Germline V gene data show CDR1 as MNHEY and CDR2 as SMNVEV (reference sequence). CDR3 nucleotide sequence: TGTGCCAGCAGTAAAGGGAGTTTTTTCGGCTACACCTTC. As protein: CASSKGSFFGYTF.

The gene calls are TRBV11-2 and TRBJ2-2; 8 nucleotides agree with TRBD2. Trimming removed 5 bases from V and 5 bases from J; junction bases left unmatched: 7. This CDR3 contains 15 residues. Looked up from germline, CDR1 is SGHAT and CDR2 is FQNNGV. The CDR3 sequence is CASSARTSFTGELFF. CDR3 in DNA: TGTGCCAGCAGCGCCCGGACTAGCTTTACCGGGGAGCTGTTTTTT.

This clone was detected a few times. Other nucleotide sequences in the sample specify the same CDR3. The J gene is TRBJ1-1, the V gene TRBV30; TRBD1 is a possible D gene (6 bases). Trimming removed 2 bases from V and 1 base from J, with 11 bases in between. The CDR3 spans 14 residues. The germline gives CDR1 GTSNPN, CDR2 SVGIG (reference sequence). DNA for the CDR3: TGTGCCTGGAGTTGGGGGACAACGAACACTGAAGCTTTCTTT. Translation: CAWSWGTTNTEAFF.

A remark on this clone: One end of the junction varies from germline; a read error may be responsible. V is TRBV11-1 and J is TRBJ1-1, with unresolved D. The CDR3 runs to 14 residues. Per germline, CDR1 SGHAT and CDR2 FQDESV (reference sequence). CDR3 nucleotide sequence: TGTGCCAGCAGCTTAGACACCCCGAACCCTGAAGCTTTCTTT. Translating gives CASSLDTPNPEAFF.

This chain connects TRBV5-1 to TRBJ1-2; tentative D call: TRBD1 (6 bases). The CDR3 totals 14 residues. The germline V gene has CDR1 SGHRS and CDR2 YFSETQ. The V gene lost 4 bases and the J gene lost 6 bases, with 16 bases spanning the gap. The DNA for the CDR3 is TGCGCCAGCAGCCCAGAAGTAACAGGGAATGGCTACACCTTC. This sequence encodes CASSPEVTGNGYTF.

There are a few counts of this clone. This chain joins TRBV7-8 and TRBJ1-4; TRBD1 matches at 8 bases. Germline V CDR1 and CDR2: SGHVS, FQNEAQ. Trimming at V came to 4 bases and at J to 6 bases, leaving 4 bases not matched to a gene. The CDR3 has 14 amino acids. CDR3 loop: CASSSDRVYEKLFF. The CDR3 bases are TGTGCCAGCAGCTCGGACAGGGTTTATGAAAAACTGTTTTTT. Based on the CDR3 plus reference TRBV7-8 and TRBJ1-4, the full variable domain is GAGVSQSPRYKVAKRGQDVALRCDPISGHVSLFWYQQALGQGPEFLTYFQNEAQLDKSGLPSDRFFAERPEGSVSTLKIQRTQQEDSAVYLCASSSDRVYEKLFFGSGTQLSVL.

This clone was counted only a few times. The chain is built from TRBV27 and TRBJ2-1, with D tentatively TRBD1 (5 bases). The CDR3 consists of 14 residues. The ends were cut back, 4 bases at V and 3 bases at J, with 10 bases in the middle. The germline V gene encodes CDR1 MNHEY and CDR2 SMNVEV (reference sequence). The CDR3 sequence: CASSYSDSYNEQFF. The CDR3 nucleotides read TGTGCCAGCAGTTACTCAGACAGCTACAATGAGCAGTTCTTC.